The clone carrying this T cell receptor (beta chain) was detected many times. Its antigen is still unknown. The CDR3 is made up of 13 amino acids. The germline V and J ends were trimmed by 1 base and 5 bases, with 5 bases remaining between them. Stated time point: longitudinal time-point 2. The entry originates in a study of neurological immune-mediated disorders. Study-wide points: While HTLV-1-associated myelopathy showed the greatest TCR clonal expansion, multiple sclerosis showed the least, falling below healthy controls.

The cDNA was produced through 5'RACE with 10-nucleotide random UMIs. In every sequencing run, more than 170 million TCR-beta sequences were generated from 15-18 subjects. TCRdb reanalysed the 5' RACE reads using MiXCR and keeps one entry per CDR3 protein. Among roughly 60,000 distinct CDR3 sequences listed, 9.7% were seen once. The sample comprised PBMCs. This receptor was identified in a man aged 25 to 45 in good health. V is TRBV12-3 or TRBV12-4 and J is TRBJ1-4, with unresolved D. The CDR3 DNA reads as TGTGCCAGCAGTTTAGGATACAATGAAAAACTGTTTTTT. This codes for CASSLGYNEKLFF.